The entry that follows covers one T cell receptor beta chain sequence. No antigen is known for it. No base quality values were provided; no much bigger clone lies one nucleotide off. The sample belongs to a study of OX40 agonist ivuxolimab in advanced cancers. For the wider study: The costimulatory receptor OX40 (CD134) was targeted by ivuxolimab, a fully human IgG2 agonistic monoclonal antibody. Among the 52 dose-escalation patients, approximately 20 had hepatocellular carcinoma, some 15 melanoma, 9 renal cell carcinoma and 9 head and neck cancer. Peripheral TCRbeta sequencing was intended to test whether TCR sequence diversity was altered and clonal T-cell expansion was caused by ivuxolimab. Three dose-escalation patients achieved partial responses, one with hepatocellular carcinoma and two with cutaneous melanoma. Intravenous ivuxolimab was administered to patients every 2 weeks at six dose levels: 0.01, 0.1, 0.3, 1.5, 3 and 10 mg/kg. In the dose-escalation cohort, approximately 82% of patients were male, and the mean age was roughly 56 years with a range of roughly 23 to 79. The paper describes the monotherapy dose-escalation part (N = 52 patients) of the phase I trial of ivuxolimab. Prior anti-PD-1, anti-PD-L1 or anti-CTLA-4 therapy was permitted, and roughly two fifths of dose-escalation patients had received checkpoint inhibitors. Overall study results and their limits: In the 0.1-3.0 mg/kg groups, partial responders were among the patients with the lowest normalized peripheral clonal expansion, particularly in CD8+ T cells. The antigen specificity of the peripheral T cells that underwent clonal expansion was not determined. Low levels of normalized T-cell clonal expansion were also seen in some patients who did not respond. At doses from 0.1 to 3.0 mg/kg, clonal expansion was seen in both CD4+ and CD8+ blood T cells between baseline and week 6. On average, CD8+ T cells showed more expanded clones than CD4+ T cells after ivuxolimab.

The trial excluded patients who had a history of autoimmune disease or were on systemic immunosuppression. In every dose cohort, peripheral blood was drawn for TCR sequencing at baseline, cycle 4 day 1, and cycle 7 day 1. The samples were taken from a phase I, first-in-human, multicenter, open-label dose-escalation trial of ivuxolimab. Adults with locally advanced or metastatic melanoma, renal cell, hepatocellular, or head and neck squamous cell carcinoma were enrolled in the trial. Before TCR sequencing, CD4+ T cells and CD8+ T cells were sorted from peripheral blood as separate populations. To sequence the TCRbeta CDR3 region, genomic DNA was isolated from the sorted cells. TCRbeta CDR3 regions were sequenced using the immunoSEQ Assay. Held by TCRdb, this immuneACCESS table contains in-frame sequences only and omits some clones. Under half of the omission traces to an unresolved V gene where checked; the cause of the rest is unknown. The sample has approximately 100,000 clones on record, 90% of them singletons. The top ten clonotypes cover around 1.5% of the sample.

From the germline V gene, CDR1 is SQVTM and CDR2 is ANQGSEA. The CDR3, from cysteine to phenylalanine, totals 13 residues. Only CDR3 DNA is held: 39 bases, read in frame from base 1. Trimming costs V 7 bases and J 2 bases, and their ends lie 14 bases apart. The chain is made from TRBV29-1 and TRBJ1-2, and perhaps TRBD1 as D gene, on 6 matching bases. Sequencing used CD4+ or CD8+ T cells sorted from blood, obtained in a trial of the OX40 agonist ivuxolimab. The clonotype originates from an adult with an advanced solid tumor such as melanoma, head and neck, liver or kidney cancer. The nucleotide sequence is given as TGCAGCGCCAGAGGGGACAAGAACTATGGCTACACCTTC. This codes for CSARGDKNYGYTF.